Described below is a single T cell receptor (beta chain) sequence and its context. One entry per CDR3 protein results from TCRdb running MiXCR on the reads. The sample has around 88,000 distinct CDR3 sequences; 30% to 35% are singletons. Germline CDR1 LGHNA, CDR2 YNFKEQ. Trimming removed 1 base from V and 9 bases from J; junction bases left unmatched: 7. The CDR3 runs 16 residues. These data come from a study of type 1 regulatory T cells. Sequencing used CD4+ T cells, either the whole sample or a sorted fraction (not recorded which). The chain joins TRBV4-2 to TRBJ2-1; 12 bases match TRBD2. This TCR was sampled from a human donor in good health. The CDR3 nucleotides are TGTGCCAGCAGCCAAGCGACTAGCGGGAGTAGTGGTGAGCAGTTCTTC. Protein sequence: CASSQATSGSSGEQFF.